One and the same sample provided the 8 T cell receptor beta chains below, sequenced in a study of T cells expressing NK-cell markers (dated by TCRdb to the early 2020s). The library was built by means of 5' RACE. The reads were generated on an Illumina HiSeq 2000. Reprocessed by TCRdb, the reads give a single entry per CDR3 protein sequence, without DNA. The sample's records list roughly 430,000 distinct CDR3 sequences. The ten top clones hold under 7.5% of the sample. The specimen sequenced was blood T cells: a sorted CD56 or NKG2C T cell subset, CD4+ or CD8+ T cells, or bulk PBMC T cells (not recorded which). Receptors were obtained from a woman between 18 and 75 years old in good health.

This rearrangement joins TRBV5-1 to TRBJ1-2. The CDR3 contains 18 residues. The germline V gene has CDR1 SGHRS and CDR2 YFSETQ. The CDR3 loop is CASSLELIPARDTYGYTF. The whole variable domain, filled in from reference TRBV5-1 and TRBJ1-2, reads KAGVTQTPRYLIKTRGQQVTLSCSPISGHRSVSWYQQTPGQGLQFLFEYFSETQRNKGNFPGRFSGRQFSNSRSEMNVSTLELGDSALYLCASSLELIPARDTYGYTFGSGTRLTVV.

This rearrangement joins TRBV5-5 to TRBJ1-6. The CDR3 is made up of 17 amino acids. The germline CDR1 and CDR2 sequences are SGHKS and YYEKEE (reference sequence). The CDR3: CASSLATETESYSPLHF.

The chain couples TRBV28 to TRBJ2-3; as DNA is missing, the TRBD2 call by TCRdb cannot be tested. In germline, CDR1 is MDHEN, CDR2 SYDVKM. This CDR3 spans 13 amino acids. CDR3 protein: CASSLDYADTQYF.

The V call is TRBV29-1, the J call TRBJ1-2; without DNA, the TCRdb call of TRBD1 cannot be checked. The germline V gene has CDR1 SQVTM and CDR2 ANQGSEA. This CDR3 has 14 residues. This CDR3 reads CSVAPPRGVYGYTF.

This rearrangement joins TRBV20-1 to TRBJ2-1; lacking DNA, the TRBD2 call made by TCRdb goes unchecked. This CDR3 is 16 amino acids long. The germline V gene has CDR1 DFQATT and CDR2 SNEGSKA (reference sequence). CDR3 sequence reads: CSARDRRLAGDNEQFF.

V usage is TRBV7-2 and J usage is TRBJ1-5; the TCRdb D gene call, TRBD1, has no DNA to confirm it. Germline V gene lookup returns CDR1 SGHTA and CDR2 FQGNSA. The CDR3 loop spans 15 amino acids. The CDR3 sequence is CASSLNAGVGQPQHF.

The rearrangement links TRBV13 to TRBJ2-3; the TRBD2 assignment by TCRdb is unverifiable without DNA. This CDR3 is 13 amino acids long. Looked up from germline, CDR1 is PRHDT and CDR2 is FYEKMQ (reference sequence). CDR3 loop: CASSLETSDTQYF.

The V call is TRBV6-2 or TRBV6-3, the J call TRBJ2-3. This CDR3 contains 11 residues. CDR1 is MNHEY, CDR2 SVGEGT, per germline. CDR3 in amino acids: CASSTERTQYF.